The clone carrying this T cell receptor (beta chain) was detected a few times. Its antigen is not known. Treatment specified: roughly 11-day PBMC culture with coronavirus spike peptide pools or control peptides (ViraFEST assay). Germline CDR1 and CDR2: DFQATT and SNEGSKA (reference sequence). CDR3 size: 13 residues. V was clipped by 6 bases and J by 2 bases, with 11 bases between them. This sample stems from a study of vaccination and CD4 T cells after COVID-19. Background on the study: Control wells got either CEFX epitopes, HIV-1 Nef peptides, or no peptide at all.

CD4+ T cells that had been cultured provided DNA sequenced with the Oncomine TCR Beta short-read assay. MiXCR, applied by TCRdb to the PCR reads, yields one record per CDR3 protein. The data hold roughly 14,000 distinct CDR3 sequences, with 40% to 45% observed a single time. Sequences were obtained from cultured CD4+ T cells from blood. The gene calls are TRBV20-1 and TRBJ1-3, with D hard to call. The sequence was collected from a human donor with COVID-19. In nucleotides, the CDR3 is TGCAGTGCCCTCACCGGGACTGGAAACACCATATATTTT. As protein: CSALTGTGNTIYF.